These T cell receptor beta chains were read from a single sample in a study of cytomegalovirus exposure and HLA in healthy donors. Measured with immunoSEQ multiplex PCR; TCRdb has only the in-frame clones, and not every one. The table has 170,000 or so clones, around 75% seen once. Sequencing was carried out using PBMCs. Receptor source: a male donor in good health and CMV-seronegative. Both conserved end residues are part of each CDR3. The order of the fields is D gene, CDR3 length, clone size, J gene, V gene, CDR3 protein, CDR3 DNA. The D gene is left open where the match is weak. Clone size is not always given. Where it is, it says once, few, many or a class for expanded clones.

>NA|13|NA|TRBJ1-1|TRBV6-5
CASKPLRGTEAFF
TGTGCCAGCAAGCCTTTGAGAGGGACTGAAGCTTTCTTT
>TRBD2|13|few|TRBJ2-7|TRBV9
CASSTGGRYEQYF
TGTGCCAGCAGCACCGGGGGGAGGTACGAGCAGTACTTC
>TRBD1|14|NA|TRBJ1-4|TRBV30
CAWSVGTGVEKLFF
TGTGCCTGGAGTGTGGGGACAGGGGTGGAAAAACTGTTTTTT
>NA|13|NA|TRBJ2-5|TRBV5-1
CASSFQIQETQYF
TGCGCCAGCAGCTTCCAGATACAAGAGACCCAGTACTTC
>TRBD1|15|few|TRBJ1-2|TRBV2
CASGRGTDYNYGYTF
TGTGCCAGCGGCCGCGGGACAGACTATAACTATGGCTACACCTTC
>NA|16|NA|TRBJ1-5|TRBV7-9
CSSSLAGGPSNQPQHF
TGTTCCAGCAGCTTAGCGGGAGGGCCAAGCAATCAGCCCCAGCATTTT
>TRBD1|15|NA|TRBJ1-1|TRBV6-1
CASSEADRVNTEAFF
TGTGCCAGCAGTGAAGCGGACAGGGTGAACACTGAAGCTTTCTTT
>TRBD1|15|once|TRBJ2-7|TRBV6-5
CASSYSGTASYEQYF
TGTGCCAGCAGTTACTCAGGGACAGCCTCCTACGAGCAGTACTTC
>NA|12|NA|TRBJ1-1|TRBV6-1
CASRQNRAEAFF
TGTGCCAGCAGACAAAACAGGGCTGAAGCTTTCTTT
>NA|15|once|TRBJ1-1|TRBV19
CASSIGSRGNTEAFF
TGTGCCAGTAGTATAGGTTCCAGGGGGAACACTGAAGCTTTCTTT
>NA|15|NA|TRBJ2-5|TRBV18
CASSPRTGALETQYF
TGTGCCAGCTCACCAAGAACGGGAGCCCTAGAGACCCAGTACTTC
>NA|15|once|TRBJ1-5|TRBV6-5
CASRTRRGGNQPQHF
TGTGCCAGCAGGACCCGACGGGGAGGCAATCAGCCCCAGCATTTT
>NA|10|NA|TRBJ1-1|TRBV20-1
CSALLTEAFF
TGCAGTGCCCTACTCACTGAAGCTTTCTTT
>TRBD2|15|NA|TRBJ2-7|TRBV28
CASRESGTSPYEQYF
TGTGCCAGCAGAGAATCCGGGACTAGCCCCTACGAGCAGTACTTC
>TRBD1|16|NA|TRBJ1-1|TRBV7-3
CASSKGGQGGVAEAFF
TGTGCCAGCAGCAAAGGAGGACAGGGGGGCGTTGCTGAAGCTTTCTTT
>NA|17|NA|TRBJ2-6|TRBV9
CASSVGTVSPGANVLTF
TGTGCCAGCAGCGTAGGGACAGTCTCCCCCGGGGCCAACGTCCTGACTTTC
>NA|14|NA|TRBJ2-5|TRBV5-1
CASKEGASGETQYF
TGCGCCAGCAAAGAAGGGGCCTCAGGGGAGACCCAGTACTTC
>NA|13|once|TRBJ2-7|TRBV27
CASSYGGTYEQYF
TGTGCCAGCAGTTACGGGGGAACATACGAGCAGTACTTC